This entry lists 2 T cell receptor beta chains sequenced from one sample in a study of shared T cell receptors in the human thymus. Clones were read by immunoSEQ multiplex PCR, and TCRdb kept only the in-frame ones, dropping some. The repertoire holds about 660,000 clones, with over 75% as singletons. These data also featured in a second study, about human thymus T cells.

Sequenced: thymocytes. These receptors all stem from a boy under two years old with a congenital heart defect.

Turning to this clone: The junction and the germline gene differ at one end; a read error may be behind it. This rearrangement joins TRBV27 to TRBJ2-7, with 8 bases aligning to TRBD1. This CDR3 comprises 14 residues. Germline CDR1 is MNHEY and CDR2 is SMNVEV (reference sequence). The CDR3 loop reads CASSISTGVHEQYF. In DNA form, the CDR3 reads TGTGCCAGCAGTATATCGACAGGGGTCCACGAGCAGTACTTC.

The chain carries TRBV20-1 and TRBJ1-2; D is ambiguous. Germline V gives CDR1 DFQATT, CDR2 SNEGSKA (reference sequence). The CDR3 contains 11 residues. V dropped 3 bases and J dropped 8 bases, with 10 bases sitting between them. The CDR3 sequence is CSASGGWGYTF. CDR3 in DNA: TGCAGTGCTAGTGGAGGGTGGGGCTACACCTTC.